Listed below are T cell receptor beta chains from one sample, sequenced in a study of CD8 T cells in ankylosing spondylitis. TCRdb analysed the 5' RACE reads with MiXCR anew, one entry per CDR3 protein. The sample contains 200,000 to 250,000 distinct CDR3 sequences, over 9.5% of which appear only once. The sequencing sample was made of blood, either unsorted or a sorted T cell fraction (not recorded which). The receptors were sampled from a male donor with ankylosing spondylitis or in good health (not recorded which). Both conserved end residues are part of each CDR3. A D gene is named only where the DNA matches it firmly. Size values are once, few and many counts, or a class for expanded clones, and some rows have none.

j_call v_call d_call clone_size cdr3_aa cdr3_nt
TRBJ2-5 TRBV11-1 TRBD1 many CASSPRTGRETQYF TGTGCCAGCAGCCCGCGGACAGGGAGAGAGACCCAGTACTTC
TRBJ2-2 TRBV7-7 - - CATGARSNTGELFF TGTGCTACCGGAGCAAGGTCGAACACCGGGGAGCTGTTTTTT
TRBJ2-1 TRBV20-1 TRBD2 many CSARVAGGSYNEQFF TGCAGTGCTAGAGTAGCGGGGGGCTCCTACAATGAGCAGTTCTTC
TRBJ2-2 TRBV9 - many CASSADVTGELFF TGTGCCAGCAGCGCGGATGTCACCGGGGAGCTGTTTTTT
TRBJ2-7 TRBV20-1 - few CSAILPGTMGYEQYF TGCAGTGCTATTCTCCCCGGCACGATGGGCTACGAGCAGTACTTC
TRBJ2-5 TRBV5-5 - - CASSFSGSFQETQYF TGTGCCAGCAGCTTTTCAGGGTCTTTCCAAGAGACCCAGTACTTC
TRBJ1-1 TRBV3-1 - many CASSQLANTEAFF TGTGCCAGCAGCCAACTTGCGAACACTGAAGCTTTCTTT
TRBJ2-2 TRBV9 - few CASSDAGTNGELFF TGTGCCAGCAGCGACGCAGGTACGAACGGGGAGCTGTTTTTT
TRBJ1-2 TRBV20-1 TRBD1 many CSARERAHSKGGGYGYTF TGCAGTGCTAGAGAGAGGGCCCACTCGAAAGGGGGCGGCTATGGCTACACCTTC
TRBJ1-2 TRBV12-3/TRBV12-4 TRBD1 - CASSLTGGVYGYTF TGTGCCAGCAGTTTGACAGGGGGCGTCTATGGCTACACCTTC
TRBJ2-1 TRBV30 TRBD2 - CAWALAGVNEQFF TGTGCCTGGGCCTTAGCGGGGGTAAATGAGCAGTTCTTC
TRBJ1-1 TRBV7-8 - many CASSLDFDGTEAFF TGTGCCAGCAGCTTAGATTTCGACGGCACTGAAGCTTTCTTT
TRBJ1-1 TRBV5-1 - many CASSLGDRTRGTEAFF TGCGCCAGCAGCTTGGGTGACAGGACACGGGGGACTGAAGCTTTCTTT
TRBJ2-7 TRBV11-2 - many CASSSLGIPSYEQYF TGTGCCAGCAGCTCCCTTGGGATTCCCTCCTACGAGCAGTACTTC
TRBJ2-3 TRBV5-1 TRBD2 many CASSLGLAYILPDTQYF TGCGCCAGCAGCTTGGGACTAGCTTATATACTTCCAGATACGCAGTATTTT
TRBJ2-7 TRBV5-6 - many CASRTTGYEQYF TGTGCCAGCAGGACTACAGGGTACGAGCAGTACTTC
TRBJ1-2 TRBV3-1 - many CASSTQGGRYGYTF TGTGCCAGCAGCACCCAGGGTGGGCGCTATGGCTACACCTTC
TRBJ1-1 TRBV2 - many CASSRRDRQNTEAFF TGTGCCAGCAGTCGACGCGACAGACAGAACACTGAAGCTTTCTTT
TRBJ2-6 TRBV9 TRBD1 - CASSVGTDRGAHSGANVLTF TGTGCCAGCAGCGTAGGAACCGACAGGGGTGCCCACTCTGGGGCCAACGTCCTGACTTTC
TRBJ2-1 TRBV7-9 - once CASSPPAGDEQFF TGTGCCAGCAGCCCGCCCGCGGGCGATGAGCAGTTCTTC
TRBJ2-6 TRBV12-3/TRBV12-4 - many CASSLIPVLSSGANVLTF TGTGCCAGCAGCCTCATCCCAGTCCTTAGCTCTGGGGCCAACGTCCTGACTTTC
TRBJ2-7 TRBV14 - - CASSRFIEQYF TGTGCCAGCAGCCGCTTCATAGAGCAGTACTTC
TRBJ2-7 TRBV2 - few CASSGLISYEQYF TGTGCCAGCAGCGGCCTGATTTCCTACGAGCAGTACTTC
TRBJ2-7 TRBV13 TRBD2 many CASSSSGGSPYEQYF TGTGCCAGCAGCTCCTCCGGGGGGTCACCCTACGAGCAGTACTTC
TRBJ2-1 TRBV7-3 - few CASSQTGTADEQFF TGTGCCAGCAGCCAGACCGGGACTGCTGATGAGCAGTTCTTC
TRBJ2-7 TRBV7-8 - many CASSFRPGVYEQYF TGTGCCAGCAGCTTTAGGCCGGGGGTCTACGAGCAGTACTTC
TRBJ1-5 TRBV24-1 - - CATQGPKNNQPQHF TGTGCCACACAGGGTCCGAAGAACAATCAGCCCCAGCATTTT
TRBJ2-7 TRBV5-5 TRBD1 few CASSSGTGEKEQYF TGTGCCAGTTCATCCGGGACAGGGGAGAAAGAGCAGTACTTC
TRBJ1-2 TRBV3-1 - many CASSLQTRGYTF TGTGCCAGCAGCCTTCAGACCCGGGGCTACACCTTC
TRBJ1-5 TRBV28 - many CASSSGGYSNQPQHF TGTGCCAGCAGTTCCGGGGGGTATAGCAATCAGCCCCAGCATTTT
TRBJ2-3 TRBV7-2 TRBD2 many CASSLAGGNTQYF TGTGCCAGCAGCTTAGCGGGGGGGAATACGCAGTATTTT
TRBJ2-5 TRBV28 TRBD1 many CASKNPRDRKETQYF TGTGCCAGCAAGAACCCCCGGGACAGAAAAGAGACCCAGTACTTC
TRBJ1-3 TRBV20-1 - many CSASDDLNSGNTIYF TGCAGTGCTAGCGACGACTTAAACTCTGGAAACACCATATATTTT
TRBJ1-4 TRBV29-1 - many CSVEDRSASLFF TGCAGCGTTGAAGATCGAAGTGCCTCCCTGTTTTTT
TRBJ2-3 TRBV3-1 - many CASRAMSDTQYF TGTGCCAGCAGGGCGATGTCAGATACGCAGTATTTT
TRBJ2-7 TRBV5-1 TRBD1 many CASSLVLTGTYEQYF TGCGCCAGCAGCTTGGTACTGACAGGGACCTACGAGCAGTACTTC
TRBJ2-3 TRBV10-3 - few CAISAEGYTDTQYF TGTGCCATCAGTGCGGAGGGCTACACAGATACGCAGTATTTT
TRBJ1-2 TRBV5-1 - - CASSPLLINYGYTF TGCGCCAGCAGCCCTCTCCTTATTAACTATGGCTACACCTTC
TRBJ1-1 TRBV5-1 TRBD1 many CASSPVAGGNTEAFF TGCGCCAGCAGCCCCGTTGCAGGGGGGAACACTGAAGCTTTCTTT
TRBJ2-1 TRBV7-2 - many CASSSSTSWGEQFF TGTGCCAGCAGTAGTAGTACATCGTGGGGTGAGCAGTTCTTC
TRBJ1-4 TRBV20-1 - - CSAITQGWEKLFF TGCAGTGCGATAACCCAGGGTTGGGAAAAACTGTTTTTT
TRBJ2-3 TRBV2 TRBD1 many CASSGQGEDTQYF TGTGCCAGCAGCGGACAGGGGGAAGATACGCAGTATTTT
TRBJ1-2 TRBV12-3/TRBV12-4 TRBD1 many CASSPGTGIGYTF TGTGCCAGCAGCCCCGGGACAGGGATTGGCTACACCTTC
TRBJ1-2 TRBV27 - - CASSLMSGASPNYGYTF TGTGCCAGCAGTTTAATGTCAGGGGCCTCCCCTAACTATGGCTACACCTTC
TRBJ1-1 TRBV20-1 TRBD1 many CSARDRVFNTEAFF TGCAGTGCGAGGGACAGGGTTTTCAACACTGAAGCTTTCTTT
TRBJ1-2 TRBV29-1 - many CSVYLLGQTRFF TGCAGCGTTTACTTATTGGGACAAACGAGGTTCTTC
TRBJ2-1 TRBV29-1 TRBD2 many CSDRTSGGNEQFF TGCAGCGATCGGACTAGCGGGGGCAATGAGCAGTTCTTC
TRBJ2-2 TRBV15 - many CATSRDGTDTGELFF TGTGCCACCAGCAGAGACGGGACTGACACCGGGGAGCTGTTTTTT
TRBJ2-7 TRBV12-3/TRBV12-4 TRBD2 many CASSLGPGGISYEQYF TGTGCCAGCAGTTTGGGTCCGGGAGGGATCTCCTACGAGCAGTACTTC
TRBJ2-3 TRBV7-9 TRBD2 - CASSHEAGGPTDTQYF TGTGCCAGCAGCCACGAGGCGGGGGGGCCGACAGATACGCAGTATTTT
TRBJ2-7 TRBV5-1 - many CASSDNNEGGEQYF TGCGCCAGCAGCGATAATAACGAGGGGGGGGAGCAGTACTTC
TRBJ2-1 TRBV4-2 - few CASSQEDETLRNEQFF TGTGCCAGCAGCCAAGAGGACGAGACGCTGCGCAATGAGCAGTTCTTC
TRBJ2-2 TRBV7-8 - many CASNPDGGVTGELFF TGTGCCAGCAACCCCGACGGGGGTGTAACCGGGGAGCTGTTTTTT
TRBJ2-1 TRBV6-5 - many CASSYRGGHNEQFF TGTGCCAGCAGTTACCGAGGGGGGCACAATGAGCAGTTCTTC
TRBJ2-3 TRBV20-1 - many CSARDLAATDTQYF TGCAGTGCTAGAGATCTAGCAGCGACAGATACGCAGTATTTT
TRBJ2-1 TRBV20-1 TRBD1 many CSARDRDREQFF TGCAGTGCTAGAGATCGGGACAGGGAGCAGTTCTTC
TRBJ1-3 TRBV7-3 - few CASSPTGAGNTIYF TGTGCCAGCAGCCCGACAGGTGCTGGAAACACCATATATTTT
TRBJ2-7 TRBV3-1 - few CASSLIPYEQYF TGTGCCAGCAGCCTAATCCCCTACGAGCAGTACTTC
TRBJ2-5 TRBV7-2 - - CASSLGRVQETQYF TGTGCCAGCAGCTTAGGAAGGGTCCAAGAGACCCAGTACTTC
TRBJ2-4 TRBV30 - few CAWSGTKNIQYF TGTGCCTGGAGCGGTACCAAAAACATTCAGTACTTC